The 29 T cell receptor beta chains below come from one sample, sequenced in a study of T cells after posttransplantation cyclophosphamide. Sequencing used immunoSEQ multiplex PCR; TCRdb keeps in-frame clones, though not all of them. The sample has tens of thousands of clones; roughly nine tenths are singletons. Sequenced input: PBMCs. The receptors originated from a woman aged 45-65 years in good health and a related stem cell transplant donor.

The rearrangement uses TRBV28 and TRBJ2-5; D is possibly TRBD2 (6 bases). The J call is doubtful: the DNA matches TRBJ2-7 better. The germline V gene has CDR1 MDHEN and CDR2 SYDVKM. The CDR3 length is 14 residues. The CDR3 DNA reads as TGTGCCAGCAGGGGTGGAGCGCGGGGCTACGAGCAGTACTTC. It yields the protein CASRGGARGYEQYF.

The V call is TRBV6-4, the J call TRBJ2-3, with TRBD2 matching over 8 bases. Germline V lookup: CDR1 MRHNA, CDR2 SNTAGT. The CDR3 has 16 amino acids. The trim removed 5 bases at V and 2 bases at J, leaving 9 bases unmatched. The CDR3 here is CASSPFGGGLTDTQYF. Here the CDR3 DNA reads TGTGCCAGCAGTCCTTTTGGCGGGGGGCTCACAGATACGCAGTATTTT.

This rearrangement joins TRBV7-3 to TRBJ2-6; D gene unclear. V lost 5 bases and J lost 1, with 6 bases in between. Germline V gives CDR1 SGHTA, CDR2 FQGTGA. CDR3 size: 14 residues. The DNA for the CDR3 is TGTGCCAGCAGCACGGGTTCTGGGGCCAACGTCCTGACTTTC. The encoded protein is CASSTGSGANVLTF.

CDR3 in amino acids: CASSTGVPGELFF. The CDR3 DNA reads TGTGCCAGTAGCACAGGGGTCCCCGGGGAGCTGTTTTTT. This sequence joins TRBV19 and TRBJ2-2; 7 positions agree with TRBD1. V dropped 6 bases and J dropped 6; count of bases not matched to a gene: 4. Germline-derived CDR1 and CDR2 are LNHDA and SQIVND (reference sequence). The CDR3 extends over 13 amino acids.

The count of this clone is one. This rearrangement joins TRBV6-4 to TRBJ1-2; TRBD1 might be the D (5 bases). The CDR3 loop spans 14 amino acids. Trimming left V 8 bases short and J 0 bases short, with 13 bases between. Germline V lookup: CDR1 MRHNA, CDR2 SNTAGT. The CDR3 sequence is CASGARFPNYGYTF. The CDR3 region has the DNA TGTGCCAGCGGGGCCAGGTTCCCTAACTATGGCTACACCTTC.

This chain links TRBV7-9 with TRBJ1-5, with 7 bases aligning to TRBD1. The V segment lost 5 bases and the J segment 2 bases; nucleotides outside the gene matches: 6. CDR3 length: 15 amino acids. In germline, CDR1 is SEHNR, CDR2 FQNEAQ (reference sequence). The CDR3 region has the DNA TGTGCCAGCAGCCCAATAGGGGGCCGCAATCAGCCCCAGCATTTT. Translated, it gives CASSPIGGRNQPQHF. The full variable domain, rest sourced from reference TRBV7-9 and TRBJ1-5, is DTGVSQNPRHKITKRGQNVTFRCDPISEHNRLYWYRQTLGQGPEFLTYFQNEAQLEKSRLLSDRFSAERPKGSFSTLEIQRTEQGDSAMYLCASSPIGGRNQPQHFGDGTRLSIL.

V is TRBV5-1 and J is TRBJ2-5; 7 positions agree with TRBD1. Germline V gives CDR1 SGHRS, CDR2 YFSETQ. The CDR3 sequence is 15 residues long. With 6 bases clipped from V and 5 bases from J, the junction kept 13 bases outside the gene matches. DNA for the CDR3: TGCGCCAGCAAGCTTATCACAGGGGTTAGGGAGACCCAGTACTTC. Translating it yields CASKLITGVRETQYF.

The chain recombines TRBV7-2 with TRBJ2-7; TRBD2 aligns across 7 bases. This CDR3 has 13 amino acids. Trimming at V came to 6 bases and at J to 6 bases, leaving 8 bases not matched to a gene. In germline, CDR1 is SGHTA, CDR2 FQGNSA. The CDR3 here is CASRGGEGLEQYF. In nucleotides, the CDR3 is TGTGCCAGCAGGGGGGGGGAGGGCCTCGAGCAGTACTTC.

This rearrangement joins TRBV30 to TRBJ1-2, with 7 bases matching TRBD1. This CDR3 has 16 amino acids. Losses at the gene ends were 5 bases for V and 6 bases for J; bases not matched to a gene: 18. The germline V gene has CDR1 GTSNPN and CDR2 SVGIG (reference sequence). This CDR3 is CAWEVGATGELDGYTF. CDR3 in DNA: TGTGCCTGGGAAGTGGGAGCAACAGGGGAGCTTGATGGCTACACCTTC.

The chain employs TRBV6-1 and TRBJ2-3; 8 bases fit TRBD2. Germline V gives CDR1 MNHNS, CDR2 SASEGT. V gave up 2 bases and J gave up 5 bases; unmatched junction bases: 9. This CDR3 is 16 amino acids long. In nucleotides, the CDR3 is TGTGCCAGCAGTGAACTCGGGGGGGCGGGGGTAGATACGCAGTATTTT. Protein sequence: CASSELGGAGVDTQYF.

In its sample, this clone was seen once. This chain uses TRBV28 with TRBJ1-2; the D is unclear. V was shortened by 2 bases and J by 4 bases, with 11 bases between the two germline ends. Looked up from germline, CDR1 is MDHEN and CDR2 is SYDVKM. The CDR3 totals 14 residues. CDR3 coding DNA: TGTGCCAGCAGTTTAACCCACGAGGTCTATGGCTACACCTTC. Protein sequence: CASSLTHEVYGYTF.

V gene TRBV2 combines with J gene TRBJ2-3, with 14 nucleotides matching TRBD2. Germline V gives CDR1 SNHLY, CDR2 FYNNEI. The CDR3 has 15 amino acids. V lost 6 bases to trimming and J lost 4 bases; unmatched junction nucleotides: 3. The CDR3 loop reads CASRGLAGAADTQYF. In DNA form, the CDR3 reads TGTGCCAGCAGGGGACTAGCGGGGGCTGCAGATACGCAGTATTTT.

This chain connects TRBV19 to TRBJ2-1; TRBD2 agrees at 11 bases. This CDR3 region has 20 residues. Germline V gene lookup returns CDR1 LNHDA and CDR2 SQIVND (reference sequence). V was clipped by 5 bases and J by 4 bases; unmatched bases: 19. Written as DNA, the CDR3 is TGTGCCAGTAGTCTCCGCTACCTACCGCGGGCTAGCGGGGGGTACAATGAGCAGTTCTTC. Translating it yields CASSLRYLPRASGGYNEQFF.

The rearrangement uses TRBV25-1 and TRBJ2-1, with 9 bases aligning to TRBD1. Germline V gene lookup returns CDR1 MGHDK and CDR2 SYGVNS. The J segment lost 7 bases and the V segment lost 8 bases, leaving 6 bases of the junction unmatched. This CDR3 is 13 amino acids long. CDR3 region: CASGTGGGNEQFF. For the CDR3, the DNA is TGTGCCAGCGGAACAGGGGGCGGGAATGAGCAGTTCTTC. The whole variable domain, remainder taken from reference TRBV25-1 and TRBJ2-1, is EADIYQTPRYLVIGTGKKITLECSQTMGHDKMYWYQQDPGMELHLIHYSYGVNSTEKGDLSSESTVSRIRTEHFPLTLESARPSHTSQYLCASGTGGGNEQFFGPGTRLTVL.

In DNA, the CDR3 is TGTGCCAGCAGAACAGCGGGGGGGACAGATACGCAGTATTTT. Encoded protein: CASRTAGGTDTQYF. The rearrangement uses TRBV11-2 and TRBJ2-3, with 10 bases matching TRBD2. Unmatched junction bases numbered 3, after V lost 6 bases and J lost 3 bases. CDR1 and CDR2 (germline): SGHAT, FQNNGV. CDR3 size: 14 residues.

The chain couples TRBV7-2 to TRBJ2-7; tentative D call: TRBD2 (7 bases). The CDR3 is 14 amino acids. Trimming pared 1 base from V and 5 bases from J, leaving 12 bases between. Germline CDR1 reads SGHTA; CDR2 reads FQGNSA. In nucleotides, the CDR3 is TGTGCCAGCAGCTTAGGCGGGGGCCTCAACGAGCAGTACTTC. Its translation is CASSLGGGLNEQYF.

In its sample, this clone was seen once. The V and J genes are TRBV5-4 and TRBJ1-4; a weak D match, TRBD1 (6 bases). Trimming took 0 bases from V and 3 from J, leaving 12 bases between them. The CDR3 length is 16 residues. The V gene's germline CDR1 is SGHNT and CDR2 YYREEE (reference sequence). CDR3 region: CASSLGAGVSNEKLFF. CDR3 in DNA: TGTGCCAGCAGCTTGGGCGCAGGGGTATCTAATGAAAAACTGTTTTTT. Variable domain in full (rest from reference TRBV5-4 and TRBJ1-4): ETGVTQSPTHLIKTRGQQVTLRCSSQSGHNTVSWYQQALGQGPQFIFQYYREEENGRGNFPPRFSGLQFPNYSSELNVNALELDDSALYLCASSLGAGVSNEKLFFGSGTQLSVL.

This chain connects TRBV19 to TRBJ2-5; 7 bases line up with TRBD2. The last part of the DNA fits TRBJ2-7 better; the J call may be wrong. This CDR3 is built from 17 residues. Germline CDR1 LNHDA, CDR2 SQIVND (reference sequence). CDR3 bases: TGTGCCAGTAGTATCCGCGTTAGCGGGCGAACCTCCTACGAGCAGTACTTC. Residues: CASSIRVSGRTSYEQYF.

The chain is built from TRBV5-8 and TRBJ2-3, with 10 bases matching TRBD1. CDR1 and CDR2 from the germline V gene are SGHTS and YDEGEE. The CDR3 consists of 15 residues. Unmatched junction bases numbered 5, after V lost 2 bases and J lost 5 bases. The CDR3 DNA follows: TGTGCCAGCAGCTTCGAGACAGGGGGCGAAGATACGCAGTATTTT. Protein: CASSFETGGEDTQYF.

The chain is built from TRBV28 and TRBJ1-1; 7 bases are shared with TRBD1. Germline V lookup: CDR1 MDHEN, CDR2 SYDVKM. The CDR3 sequence is 14 residues long. After removal of 6 bases from V and 1 base from J, the junction contained 5 bases not matched to a gene. This chain's CDR3 is CASRRGRGNTEAFF. Written as DNA, the CDR3 is TGTGCCAGCAGGAGGGGGCGCGGGAACACTGAAGCTTTCTTT.

Here the CDR3 reads CASSLAGHISGNTIYF. CDR3 nucleotide sequence: TGTGCCAGCAGCTTAGCGGGCCACATCTCTGGAAACACCATATATTTT. The rearrangement joins TRBV7-8 to TRBJ1-3, with D unclear. From germline, CDR1 is SGHVS and CDR2 FQNEAQ. CDR3 size: 16 residues. Between the trimmed V and J ends, which lost 0 bases and 0 bases, there was a span of 9 bases.

The chain carries TRBV5-1 and TRBJ1-5; D is unresolved. V was shortened by 0 bases and J by 8 bases, with 12 bases between the two germline ends. CDR1 and CDR2 (germline): SGHRS, YFSETQ. The CDR3 runs 14 residues. The chain's CDR3 is CASSLGRPGEPQHF. The CDR3 region has the DNA TGCGCCAGCAGCTTGGGACGGCCCGGGGAGCCCCAGCATTTT.

V usage is TRBV9 and J usage is TRBJ1-2; the D gene is possibly TRBD1 (5 bases). Trimming pared 4 bases from V and 0 bases from J, leaving 13 bases between. This CDR3 has 15 residues. Germline V gene lookup returns CDR1 SGDLS and CDR2 YYNGEE. The CDR3 coding sequence is TGTGCCAGCAGCCCCCCCGGGGGAGCTAACTATGGCTACACCTTC. This translates into CASSPPGGANYGYTF.

This chain uses TRBV27 with TRBJ2-7; perhaps TRBD1 as D (6 bases). The germline V gene has CDR1 MNHEY and CDR2 SMNVEV (reference sequence). The CDR3 is 15 residues long. Trimming cost V 5 bases and J 2 bases, with 16 bases left between them. The CDR3 spells CASSTLQGSTYEQYF. DNA of the CDR3: TGTGCCAGCAGTACGCTACAGGGTTCCACCTACGAGCAGTACTTC.

The chain carries TRBV6-1 and TRBJ2-6; D call uncertain. The V gene lost 4 bases and the J gene lost 0 bases, with 7 bases spanning the gap. CDR3 length: 15 amino acids. Germline V gene data show CDR1 as MNHNS and CDR2 as SASEGT. Here the CDR3 DNA reads TGTGCCAGCAGTGGACGACTCTCTGGGGCCAACGTCCTGACTTTC. Its translation is CASSGRLSGANVLTF.

This clone was seen only a few times. V usage is TRBV28 and J usage is TRBJ1-6, with TRBD1 identical over 12 bases. CDR1 is MDHEN and CDR2 is SYDVKM in the germline V gene. This CDR3 spans 16 amino acids. Trimming took 5 bases from V and 5 from J; bases not matched to a gene: 4. The CDR3 nucleotides read TGTGCCAGCAGTGTCCGGGACAGGGGGCATAATTCACCCCTCCACTTT. Protein: CASSVRDRGHNSPLHF.

The chain employs TRBV27 and TRBJ2-7, with D uncertain. Germline V gene lookup returns CDR1 MNHEY and CDR2 SMNVEV (reference sequence). This CDR3 region has 14 residues. The V gene lost 5 bases and the J gene lost 0 bases, with 11 bases spanning the gap. The CDR3 DNA sequence: TGTGCCAGCAGTCTCTACCCAAGCTCCTACGAGCAGTACTTC. Amino acid sequence: CASSLYPSSYEQYF.

The J gene is TRBJ1-1, the V gene TRBV7-6, with no clear D. The ends were cut back, 0 bases at V and 12 bases at J, with 14 bases in the middle. Germline CDR1 SGHVS, CDR2 FNYEAQ. CDR3 size: 13 residues. In DNA form, the CDR3 reads TGTGCCAGCAGCTTAGCACCGGGATTATTAACTTTCTTT. This sequence encodes CASSLAPGLLTFF.

This chain uses TRBV28 with TRBJ2-7, with 11 bases that match TRBD2. The CDR3 runs to 16 residues. The germline V gene has CDR1 MDHEN and CDR2 SYDVKM. J gave up 3 bases and V 4 bases, and 8 bases lay outside the gene matches. As DNA, the CDR3 is TGTGCCAGCAGTTACACTAGCGGGAGTCCCAACTACGAGCAGTACTTC. Translating it yields CASSYTSGSPNYEQYF.